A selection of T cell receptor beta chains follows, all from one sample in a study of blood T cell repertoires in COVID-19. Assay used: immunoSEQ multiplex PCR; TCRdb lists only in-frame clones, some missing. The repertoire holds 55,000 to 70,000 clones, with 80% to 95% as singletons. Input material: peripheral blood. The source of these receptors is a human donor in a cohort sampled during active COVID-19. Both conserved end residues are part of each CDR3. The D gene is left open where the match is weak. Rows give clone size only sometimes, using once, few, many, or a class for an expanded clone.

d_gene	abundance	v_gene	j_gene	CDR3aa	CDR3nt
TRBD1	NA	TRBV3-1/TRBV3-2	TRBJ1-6	CASSQVQGANSPLHF	TGTGCCAGCAGCCAAGTTCAGGGGGCGAATTCACCCCTCCACTTT
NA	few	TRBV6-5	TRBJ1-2	CASSLLDRPYGYTF	TGTGCCAGCAGTTTGCTCGACAGGCCCTATGGCTACACCTTC
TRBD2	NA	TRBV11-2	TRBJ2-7	CASSLNAGGGYEQYF	TGTGCCAGCAGCTTAAACGCGGGAGGAGGCTACGAGCAGTACTTC
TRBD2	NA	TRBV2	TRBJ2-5	CASREGGLVMETQYF	TGTGCCAGCAGAGAAGGGGGACTAGTGATGGAGACCCAGTACTTC
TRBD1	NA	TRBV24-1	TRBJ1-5	CATSDRTGGVQPQHF	TGTGCCACCAGTGACCGTACAGGGGGTGTTCAGCCCCAGCATTTT
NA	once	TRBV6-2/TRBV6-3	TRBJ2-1	CASSYESSYNEQFF	TGTGCCAGCAGTTACGAGAGCTCCTACAATGAGCAGTTCTTC
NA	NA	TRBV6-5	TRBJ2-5	CASSYSIQGQGTQYF	TGTGCCAGCAGTTACTCGATTCAGGGCCAAGGGACCCAGTACTTC
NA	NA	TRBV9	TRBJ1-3	CASSVAPRSTIYF	TGTGCCAGCAGCGTAGCCCCGAGATCCACCATATATTTT
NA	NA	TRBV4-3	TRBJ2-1	CASSQDGVYNEQFF	TGCGCCAGCAGCCAAGATGGAGTCTACAATGAGCAGTTCTTC
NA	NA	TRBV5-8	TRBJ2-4	CASSSMEQGGNIQYF	TGTGCCAGCAGCTCGATGGAACAGGGCGGGAACATTCAGTACTTC
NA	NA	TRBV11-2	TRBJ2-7	CASSPDSSARYEQYF	TGTGCCAGCAGCCCCGACTCTAGCGCCCGGTACGAGCAGTACTTC
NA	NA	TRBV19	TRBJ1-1	CASSIISSAETAFF	TGTGCCAGTAGTATTATTTCATCGGCGGAGACTGCTTTCTTT
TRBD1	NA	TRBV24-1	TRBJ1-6	CATQDRGGSPLHF	TGTGCCACGCAGGACAGGGGCGGATCACCCCTCCACTTT
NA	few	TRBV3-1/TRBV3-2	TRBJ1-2	CASSQLDGGRGRANYGYTF	TGTGCCAGCAGCCAATTAGATGGCGGCAGGGGACGAGCTAACTATGGCTACACCTTC
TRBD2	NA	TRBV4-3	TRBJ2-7	CASSQAIAGVQLQYF	TGCGCCAGCAGCCAAGCTATCGCGGGAGTGCAATTGCAGTACTTC
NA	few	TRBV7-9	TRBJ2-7	CASSLESAYEQYF	TGTGCCAGCAGTTTAGAATCGGCCTACGAGCAGTACTTC
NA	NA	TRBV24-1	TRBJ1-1	CATGVAQGSIKWVGAFF	TGTGCCACCGGGGTGGCTCAGGGATCCATCAAATGGGTGGGAGCTTTCTTT
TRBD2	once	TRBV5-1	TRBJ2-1	CASSDPSGSSEQFF	TGCGCCAGCAGCGATCCTAGCGGGAGTAGTGAGCAGTTCTTC
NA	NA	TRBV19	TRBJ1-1	CASSITGTTEAFF	TGTGCCAGTAGTATCACAGGGACCACTGAAGCTTTCTTT
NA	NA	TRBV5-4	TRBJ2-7	CATGDRTTHTYEQYF	TGTGCCACTGGTGACCGGACAACCCATACCTACGAGCAGTACTTC
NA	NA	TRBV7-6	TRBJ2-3	CASSLAGRRVPSTDTQYF	TGTGCCAGCAGCTTAGCTGGCCGTCGGGTACCTAGCACAGATACGCAGTATTTT
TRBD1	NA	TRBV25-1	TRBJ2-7	CASMRQGNYEQYF	TGTGCCAGCATGAGACAGGGTAACTACGAGCAGTACTTC
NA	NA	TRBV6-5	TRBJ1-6	CASSTPGQRRSPLHF	TGTGCCAGCAGTACTCCGGGACAAAGGCGTTCACCCCTCCACTTT
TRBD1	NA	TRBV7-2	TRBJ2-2	CASRVSGTGYQGELFF	TGTGCCAGCAGAGTGTCCGGGACAGGGTATCAAGGGGAGCTGTTTTTT
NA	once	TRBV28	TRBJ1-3	CASSGADLSSGNTIYF	TGTGCCAGCAGCGGCGCAGACTTGAGCTCTGGAAACACCATATATTTT
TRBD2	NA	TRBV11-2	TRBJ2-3	CASSGGGLAGAPADTQYF	TGTGCCAGCAGCGGGGGAGGGCTAGCGGGGGCCCCGGCGGATACGCAGTATTTT
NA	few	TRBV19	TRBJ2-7	CASSIDHATPLMGQYF	TGTGCCAGTAGTATAGATCACGCGACACCACTGATGGGGCAGTACTTC
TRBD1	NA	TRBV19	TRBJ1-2	CASSISTGGPFYGYTF	TGTGCCAGTAGTATTTCGACAGGGGGCCCCTTCTATGGCTACACCTTC
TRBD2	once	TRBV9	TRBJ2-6	CASSVALAGASGANVLTF	TGTGCCAGCAGCGTAGCCCTAGCGGGAGCCTCTGGGGCCAACGTCCTGACTTTC
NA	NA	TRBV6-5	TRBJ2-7	CASSYRAGSYEQYF	TGTGCCAGCAGTTACCGCGCAGGGTCCTACGAGCAGTACTTC
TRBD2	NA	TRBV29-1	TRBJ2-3	CSVGGRATDTQYF	TGCAGCGTTGGCGGGAGGGCCACAGATACGCAGTATTTT
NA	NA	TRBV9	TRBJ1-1	CASSVGMRDEAFF	TGTGCCAGCAGCGTAGGCATGAGAGATGAAGCTTTCTTT
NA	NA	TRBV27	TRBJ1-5	CASRHFRDDQPQHF	TGTGCCAGCAGACATTTCAGGGATGATCAGCCCCAGCATTTT
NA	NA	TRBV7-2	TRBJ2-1	CASSFRPLGSSYNEQFF	TGTGCCAGCAGCTTCCGCCCCCTAGGGAGCTCCTACAATGAGCAGTTCTTC
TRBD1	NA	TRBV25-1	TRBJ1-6	CASSNTGTGGNSPLHF	TGTGCCAGCAGTAATACCGGGACAGGGGGAAATTCACCCCTCCACTTT
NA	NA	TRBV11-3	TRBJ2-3	CASSLTFGTQYF	TGTGCCAGCAGCTTAACGTTCGGTACGCAGTATTTT
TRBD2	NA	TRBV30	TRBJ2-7	CAWSGTSGSYEQYF	TGTGCCTGGAGCGGGACTAGCGGTTCCTACGAGCAGTACTTC
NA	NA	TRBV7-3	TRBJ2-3	CASSWREEHTDTQYF	TGTGCCAGCAGCTGGCGGGAAGAACACACAGATACGCAGTATTTT
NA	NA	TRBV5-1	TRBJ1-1	CASSLTGIEAFF	TGCGCCAGCAGCTTAACAGGTATCGAAGCTTTCTTT
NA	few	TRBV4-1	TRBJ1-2	CASSPTRQESANYGYTF	TGCGCCAGCAGCCCCACTCGGCAGGAATCGGCTAACTATGGCTACACCTTC
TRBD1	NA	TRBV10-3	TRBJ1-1	CAISWQGENTEAFF	TGTGCCATCAGTTGGCAGGGGGAGAACACTGAAGCTTTCTTT
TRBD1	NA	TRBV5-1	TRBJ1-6	CASSLAATGGGSPLHF	TGCGCCAGCAGCTTGGCTGCTACAGGGGGAGGATCACCCCTCCACTTT
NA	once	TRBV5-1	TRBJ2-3	CASSLEPVNPRTDTQYF	TGCGCCAGCAGCTTGGAGCCCGTAAACCCTCGCACAGATACGCAGTATTTT
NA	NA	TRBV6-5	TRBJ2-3	CASTPGWGPPDTQYF	TGTGCCTCGACCCCGGGATGGGGGCCCCCAGATACGCAGTATTTT
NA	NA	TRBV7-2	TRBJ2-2	CASSTQGYTGELFF	TGTGCCAGCAGCACCCAGGGGTACACCGGGGAGCTGTTTTTT
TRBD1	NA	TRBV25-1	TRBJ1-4	CASSTRTGVSEKLFF	TGTGCCAGCAGTACTCGGACAGGGGTCTCGGAAAAACTGTTTTTT
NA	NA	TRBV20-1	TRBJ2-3	CSARAPDTQYF	TGCAGTGCTAGGGCCCCAGATACGCAGTATTTT
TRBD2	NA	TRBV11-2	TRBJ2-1	CASSSPPGSGRPDEQFF	TGTGCCAGCAGCTCCCCCCCGGGCAGCGGGAGACCCGATGAGCAGTTCTTC
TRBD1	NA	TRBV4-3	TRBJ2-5	CASSLPRQGIWETQYF	TGCGCCAGCAGCCTCCCTCGACAGGGGATATGGGAGACCCAGTACTTC
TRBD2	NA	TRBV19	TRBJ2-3	CASSPAGRAGDTQYF	TGTGCCAGTAGTCCGGCAGGGAGGGCCGGTGATACGCAGTATTTT
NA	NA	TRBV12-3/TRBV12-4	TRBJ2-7	CASSLRGRYEQYF	TGTGCCAGCAGTTTACGGGGTCGGTACGAGCAGTACTTC
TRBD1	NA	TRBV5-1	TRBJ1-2	CASSLETGNYGYTF	TGCGCCAGCAGCTTGGAGACAGGGAACTATGGCTACACCTTC
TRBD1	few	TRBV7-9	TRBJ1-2	CATAPAGSDRGDGYTF	TGTGCCACCGCTCCAGCGGGGTCGGACAGGGGGGATGGCTACACCTTC